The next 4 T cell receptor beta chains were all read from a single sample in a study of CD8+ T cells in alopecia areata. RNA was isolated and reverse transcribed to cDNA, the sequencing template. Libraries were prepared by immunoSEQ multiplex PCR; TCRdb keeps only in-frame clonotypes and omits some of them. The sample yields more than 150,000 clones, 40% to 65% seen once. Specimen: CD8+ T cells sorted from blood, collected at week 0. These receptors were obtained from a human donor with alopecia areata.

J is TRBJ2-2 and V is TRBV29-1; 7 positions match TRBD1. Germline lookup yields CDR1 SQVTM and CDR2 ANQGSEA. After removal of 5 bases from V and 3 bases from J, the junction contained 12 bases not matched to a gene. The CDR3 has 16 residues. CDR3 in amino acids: CSVLRQGGRDTGELFF. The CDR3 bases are TGCAGCGTTCTTCGACAGGGTGGCAGGGACACCGGGGAGCTGTTTTTT.

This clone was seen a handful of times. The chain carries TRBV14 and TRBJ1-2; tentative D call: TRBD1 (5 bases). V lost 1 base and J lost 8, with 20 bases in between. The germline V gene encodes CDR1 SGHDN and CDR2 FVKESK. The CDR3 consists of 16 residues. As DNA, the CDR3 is TGTGCCAGCAGCCAAGGGGCTGAGGGGTGGATGAGAGGCTACACCTTC. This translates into CASSQGAEGWMRGYTF.

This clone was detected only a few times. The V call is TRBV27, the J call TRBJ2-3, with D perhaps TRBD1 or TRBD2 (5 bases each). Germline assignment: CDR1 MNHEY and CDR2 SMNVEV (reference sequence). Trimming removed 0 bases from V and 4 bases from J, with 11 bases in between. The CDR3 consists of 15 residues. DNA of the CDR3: TGTGCCAGCAGTTTATCGGGGGATTCGGCAGATACGCAGTATTTT. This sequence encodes CASSLSGDSADTQYF.

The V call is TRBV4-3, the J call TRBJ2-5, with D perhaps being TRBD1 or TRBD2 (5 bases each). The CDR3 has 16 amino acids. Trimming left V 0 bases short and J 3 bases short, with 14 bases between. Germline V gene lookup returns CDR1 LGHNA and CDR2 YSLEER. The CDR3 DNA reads TGCGCCAGCAGCCAAGATTTAGGGACCGGTAAAGAGACCCAGTACTTC. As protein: CASSQDLGTGKETQYF.